The T cell receptor (beta chain) under discussion was sequenced for a study of CD8 T cells in Susac syndrome. Random-hexamer reverse transcription was applied to roughly 0.5 to 1 ug RNA. TCRdb processed the immunoSEQ multiplex PCR reads anew with MiXCR; each CDR3 protein has one entry. Of more than 200,000 distinct CDR3 sequences in the sample, 94% were seen once. Sequences were obtained from CD4+ T cells from PBMCs. The origin of this receptor is a human donor with Susac syndrome.

Here the CDR3 DNA reads TGCGCCAGCAGCGCACACCGACTAGCGGGGGGGATCCCAGATACGCAGTATTTT. Protein: CASSAHRLAGGIPDTQYF. The chain has TRBV5-1 and TRBJ2-3, with 14 bases aligning to TRBD2. V shed 4 bases and J 4 bases; nucleotides not matched to a gene: 11. This CDR3 is built from 18 residues. Germline assignment: CDR1 SGHRS and CDR2 YFSETQ.